This T cell receptor (beta chain) was profiled in a study of blood T cells in healthy people across ages. Study-wide results and limits: The long-lived group displayed more naive CD4+ cells, plus higher diversity, than the aged donors did.

For the second PCR, which ran for 7 to 11 cycles, a sample-barcoded 5' primer and a J-beta primer mix were used. Through a template-switch adaptor with 12 random nucleotides, each cDNA molecule received a tag. Individual samples furnished no less than 3 million CDR3-containing paired-end reads apiece. TCRdb itself ran the 5' RACE reads through MiXCR, one entry per CDR3 protein. The repertoire holds some 1.6 million distinct CDR3 sequences, with roughly 32% as singletons. On this clonotype: Its cognate antigen is unknown.

The sequence derives from a woman aged 25-40 years in good health. Sequenced material: blood.

The CDR3, as DNA: TGCAGCGTAGCAGAGTTGAACACTGAAGCTTTCTTT. This encodes CSVAELNTEAFF. The rearrangement uses TRBV29-1 and TRBJ1-1; no firm D call. The CDR3 loop spans 12 amino acids. The V end lost 6 bases, the J end lost 0 bases, and 8 bases lay between the germline ends. Germline values: CDR1 SQVTM, CDR2 ANQGSEA.